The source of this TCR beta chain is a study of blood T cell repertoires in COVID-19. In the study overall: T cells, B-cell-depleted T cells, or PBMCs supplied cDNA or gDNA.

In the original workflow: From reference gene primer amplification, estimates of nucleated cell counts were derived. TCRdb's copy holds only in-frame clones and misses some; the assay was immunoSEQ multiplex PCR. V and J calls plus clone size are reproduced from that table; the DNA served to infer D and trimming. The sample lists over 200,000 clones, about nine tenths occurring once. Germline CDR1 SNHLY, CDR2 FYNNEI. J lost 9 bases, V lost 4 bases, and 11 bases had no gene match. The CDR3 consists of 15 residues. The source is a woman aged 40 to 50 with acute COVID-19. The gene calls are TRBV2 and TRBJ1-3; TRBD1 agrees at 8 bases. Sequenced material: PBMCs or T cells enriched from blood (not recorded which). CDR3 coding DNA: TGTGCCAGCAGTGGGGACAGGACGGCGGTTGGCACCATATATTTT. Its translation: CASSGDRTAVGTIYF.